The 7 T cell receptor beta chains below were found in one sample sequenced in a study of identical twins. TCRdb re-called the 5' RACE reads with MiXCR, one entry per CDR3 protein. Of some 500,000 distinct CDR3 sequences detected, over 8.5% appear once; the ten largest clones hold around 3%. The same specimen was also included in a second study, on yellow fever vaccine responses in identical twins.

The specimen sequenced was PBMCs. These receptors all come from a woman aged 18 to 35 in good health.

The chain employs TRBV4-2 and TRBJ2-3; D perhaps matches TRBD2 (6 bases). The CDR3 consists of 15 residues. The germline gives CDR1 LGHNA, CDR2 YNFKEQ. Trimming cost V 5 bases and J 0 bases, with 12 bases left between them. CDR3 in amino acids: CASSDRDSSTDTQYF. In DNA form, the CDR3 reads TGTGCCAGCAGCGACCGGGACTCCAGCACAGATACGCAGTATTTT.

This clonotype occurred many times. This rearrangement joins TRBV7-2 to TRBJ1-3; D is undetermined. With 1 base removed from V and 4 bases from J, the gap between germline ends came to 2 bases. From germline, CDR1 is SGHTA and CDR2 FQGNSA. The CDR3 covers 12 residues. The CDR3 loop reads CASSLVGNTIYF. In DNA form, the CDR3 reads TGTGCCAGCAGCTTAGTAGGAAACACCATATATTTT.

This clonotype showed up many times. The J gene is TRBJ1-3, the V gene TRBV20-1; 7 positions match TRBD1. The ends lost 3 bases at V and 0 bases at J; junction bases unmatched: 2. This CDR3 spans 14 amino acids. Germline CDR1 and CDR2: DFQATT and SNEGSKA (reference sequence). DNA for the CDR3: TGCAGTGCTAGTCGGGACAGCTCTGGAAACACCATATATTTT. This codes for CSASRDSSGNTIYF.

The rearrangement joins TRBV3-1 to TRBJ2-5, with a tentative D call TRBD1 (6 bases). Germline assignment: CDR1 LGHDT and CDR2 YNNKEL (reference sequence). The V gene lost 7 bases and the J gene lost 2 bases, with 11 bases spanning the gap. The length of the CDR3 is 13 residues. This CDR3 is CASTGQTQETQYF. The CDR3 bases are TGTGCCAGCACAGGACAGACGCAAGAGACCCAGTACTTC.

The sample holds many counts of this clonotype. This chain links TRBV7-9 with TRBJ2-2; the match to TRBD1 covers 10 bases. The length of the CDR3 is 16 residues. The germline V gene encodes CDR1 SEHNR and CDR2 FQNEAQ (reference sequence). The ends lost 6 bases at V and 3 bases at J; junction bases unmatched: 7. The CDR3 here is CASRSRQGADTGELFF. The CDR3 DNA follows: TGTGCCAGCAGATCCCGACAGGGGGCAGACACCGGGGAGCTGTTTTTT.

The sample holds a few counts of this clonotype. The chain employs TRBV28 and TRBJ2-5; the D gene could be TRBD1 or TRBD2 (6 bases each). CDR1 and CDR2 (germline): MDHEN, SYDVKM. Deletions cut 6 bases from V and 5 bases from J, with 31 bases between. This CDR3 region has 19 residues. The CDR3 loop reads CASRYDPRGGRAIGETQYF. The CDR3 DNA follows: TGTGCCAGCAGATACGATCCCCGTGGGGGGCGCGCTATTGGGGAGACCCAGTACTTC.

This clonotype was detected only a few times. V and J are TRBV4-3 and TRBJ1-2; no reliable D call. The CDR3 is made up of 15 amino acids. Germline lookup yields CDR1 LGHNA and CDR2 YSLEER. V was pared by 0 bases and J by 4 bases, with 12 bases between. The chain's CDR3 is CASSQEASSVYGYTF. CDR3 DNA: TGCGCCAGCAGCCAAGAAGCGTCGTCAGTCTATGGCTACACCTTC.